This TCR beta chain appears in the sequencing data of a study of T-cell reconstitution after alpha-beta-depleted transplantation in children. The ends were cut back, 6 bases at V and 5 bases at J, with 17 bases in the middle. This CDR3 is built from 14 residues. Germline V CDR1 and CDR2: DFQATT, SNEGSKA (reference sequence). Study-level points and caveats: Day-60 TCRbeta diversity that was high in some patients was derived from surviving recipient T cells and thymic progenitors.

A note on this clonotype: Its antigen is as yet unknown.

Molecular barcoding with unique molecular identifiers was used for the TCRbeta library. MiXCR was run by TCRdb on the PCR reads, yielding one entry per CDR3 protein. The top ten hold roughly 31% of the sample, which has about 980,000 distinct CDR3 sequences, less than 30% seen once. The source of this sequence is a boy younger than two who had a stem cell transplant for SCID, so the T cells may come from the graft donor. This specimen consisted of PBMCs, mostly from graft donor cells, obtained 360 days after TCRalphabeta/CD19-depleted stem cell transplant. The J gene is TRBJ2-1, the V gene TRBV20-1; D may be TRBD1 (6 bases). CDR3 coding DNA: TGCAGTGCCGCAACAGGGAACCCTAACAATGAGCAGTTCTTC. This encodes CSAATGNPNNEQFF.